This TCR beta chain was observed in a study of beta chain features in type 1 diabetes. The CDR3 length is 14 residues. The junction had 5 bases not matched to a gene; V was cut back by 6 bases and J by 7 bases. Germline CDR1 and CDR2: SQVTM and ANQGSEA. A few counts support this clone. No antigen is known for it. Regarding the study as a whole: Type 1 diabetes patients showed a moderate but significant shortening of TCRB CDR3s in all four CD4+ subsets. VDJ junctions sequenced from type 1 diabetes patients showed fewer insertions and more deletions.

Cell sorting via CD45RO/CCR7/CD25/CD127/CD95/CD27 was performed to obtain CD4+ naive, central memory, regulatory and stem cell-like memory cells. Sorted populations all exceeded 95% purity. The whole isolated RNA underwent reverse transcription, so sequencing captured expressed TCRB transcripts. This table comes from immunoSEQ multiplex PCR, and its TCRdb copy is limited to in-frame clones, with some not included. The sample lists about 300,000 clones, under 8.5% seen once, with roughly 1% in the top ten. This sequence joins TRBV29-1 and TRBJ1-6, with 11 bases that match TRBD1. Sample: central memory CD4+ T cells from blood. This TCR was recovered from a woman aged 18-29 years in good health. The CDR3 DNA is TGCAGCGTACCCGGGACAGGGGGAAATTCACCCCTCCACTTT. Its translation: CSVPGTGGNSPLHF.